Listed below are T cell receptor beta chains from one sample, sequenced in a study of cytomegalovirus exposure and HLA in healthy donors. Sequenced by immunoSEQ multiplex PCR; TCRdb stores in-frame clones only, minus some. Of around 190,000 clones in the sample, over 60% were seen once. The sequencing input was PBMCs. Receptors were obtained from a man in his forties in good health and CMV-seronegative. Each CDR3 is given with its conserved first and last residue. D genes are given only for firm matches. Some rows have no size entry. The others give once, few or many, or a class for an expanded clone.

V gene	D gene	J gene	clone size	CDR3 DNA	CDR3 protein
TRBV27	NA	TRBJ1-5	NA	TGTGCCAGCAGTTTAAGGGGCATTCAGCCCCAGCATTTT	CASSLRGIQPQHF
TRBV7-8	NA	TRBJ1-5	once	TGTGCCAGCAGCTTAGGCGTCAGCAATCAGCCCCAGCATTTT	CASSLGVSNQPQHF
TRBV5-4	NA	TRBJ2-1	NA	TGTGCCAGCAGCTTGCTATCAGGGCGGGGAGGCAATGAGCAGTTCTTC	CASSLLSGRGGNEQFF
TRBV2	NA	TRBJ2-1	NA	TGTGCCAGCATATCGAGCGCGAGCTCCTACAATGAGCAGTTCTTC	CASISSASSYNEQFF
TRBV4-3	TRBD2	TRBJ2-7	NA	TGCGCCAGCAGCCCCAGACTAGCGGGGGGATACGAGCAGTACTTC	CASSPRLAGGYEQYF
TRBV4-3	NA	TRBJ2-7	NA	TGCGCCAGCAGCCAAGGTCGACAGCAGAATTACGAGCAGTACTTC	CASSQGRQQNYEQYF
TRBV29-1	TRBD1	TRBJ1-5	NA	TGCAGCGTTGGGGACAGCGGACAGCCCCAGCATTTT	CSVGDSGQPQHF
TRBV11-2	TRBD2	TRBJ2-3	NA	TGTGCCAGCAGTTCTAGCGGGGGGCGCACAGATACGCAGTATTTT	CASSSSGGRTDTQYF
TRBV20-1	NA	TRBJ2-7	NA	TGCAGTGCTACAGGGGAAGTGCAGTACTTC	CSATGEVQYF
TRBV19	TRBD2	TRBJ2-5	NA	TGTGCCAGTACACAGACTAGCGGGTACCAAGAGACCCAGTACTTC	CASTQTSGYQETQYF
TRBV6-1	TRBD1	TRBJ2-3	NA	TGTGCCAGCAGTATCCGGCAGGGGGCCCCAGATACGCAGTATTTT	CASSIRQGAPDTQYF
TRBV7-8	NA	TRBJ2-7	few	TGTGCCAGCAGCTTAAGGGGATCCGAGCAGTACTTC	CASSLRGSEQYF
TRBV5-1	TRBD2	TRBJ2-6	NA	TGCGCCAGCAGCTCGGGGGGGACTGGGGCCAACGTCCTGACTTTC	CASSSGGTGANVLTF
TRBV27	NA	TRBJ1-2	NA	TGTGCCAGCAGTTTAGGGGGCAGGCGAGCCTATGGCTACACCTTC	CASSLGGRRAYGYTF
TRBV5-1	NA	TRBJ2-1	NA	TGCGCCAGCAGCTGGGGCCCGGGACAATCAGGCGATGAGCAGTTCTTC	CASSWGPGQSGDEQFF
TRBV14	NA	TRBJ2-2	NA	TGTGCCAGCAGCCAAGGGCAGGGGAACACCGGGGAGCTGTTTTTT	CASSQGQGNTGELFF
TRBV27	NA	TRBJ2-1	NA	TGTGCCAGCAGTTTATCACCTGGAATAGCGGCACAAGAGGGGCAGTTCTTC	CASSLSPGIAAQEGQFF
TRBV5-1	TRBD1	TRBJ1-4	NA	TGCGCCAGCAGCCCGGACAGGTACGAAAAACTGTTTTTT	CASSPDRYEKLFF
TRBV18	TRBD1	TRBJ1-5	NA	TGTGCCAGCTCACCACCCTATGGACAGGGTGGAAATCAGCCCCAGCATTTT	CASSPPYGQGGNQPQHF
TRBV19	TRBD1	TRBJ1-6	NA	TGTGCCAGCGGACAATGGGACAGCGTGAATTCACCCCTCCACTTT	CASGQWDSVNSPLHF